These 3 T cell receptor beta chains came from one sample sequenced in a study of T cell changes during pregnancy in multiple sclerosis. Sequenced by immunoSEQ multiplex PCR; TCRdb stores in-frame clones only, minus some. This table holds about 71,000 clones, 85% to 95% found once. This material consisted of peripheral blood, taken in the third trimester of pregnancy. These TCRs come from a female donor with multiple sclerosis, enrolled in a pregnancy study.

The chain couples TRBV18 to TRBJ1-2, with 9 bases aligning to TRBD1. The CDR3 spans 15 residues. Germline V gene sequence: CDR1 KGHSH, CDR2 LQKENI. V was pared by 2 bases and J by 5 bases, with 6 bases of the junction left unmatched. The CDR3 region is CASSPNPTGGYGYTF. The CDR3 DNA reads TGTGCCAGCTCACCAAATCCGACAGGGGGGTATGGCTACACCTTC.

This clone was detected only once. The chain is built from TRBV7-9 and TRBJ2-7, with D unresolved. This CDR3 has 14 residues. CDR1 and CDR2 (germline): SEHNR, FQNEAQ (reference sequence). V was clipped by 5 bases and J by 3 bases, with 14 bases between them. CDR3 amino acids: CASSARPENYEQYF. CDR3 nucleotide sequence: TGTGCCAGCAGCGCTAGGCCCGAAAACTACGAGCAGTACTTC.

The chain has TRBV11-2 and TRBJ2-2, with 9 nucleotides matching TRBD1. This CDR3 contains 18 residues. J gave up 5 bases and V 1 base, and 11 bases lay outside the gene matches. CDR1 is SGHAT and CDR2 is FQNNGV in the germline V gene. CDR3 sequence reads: CASSLGLGQGLRTGELFF. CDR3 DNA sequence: TGTGCCAGCAGCTTAGGGCTGGGACAGGGTCTTAGGACCGGGGAGCTGTTTTTT.